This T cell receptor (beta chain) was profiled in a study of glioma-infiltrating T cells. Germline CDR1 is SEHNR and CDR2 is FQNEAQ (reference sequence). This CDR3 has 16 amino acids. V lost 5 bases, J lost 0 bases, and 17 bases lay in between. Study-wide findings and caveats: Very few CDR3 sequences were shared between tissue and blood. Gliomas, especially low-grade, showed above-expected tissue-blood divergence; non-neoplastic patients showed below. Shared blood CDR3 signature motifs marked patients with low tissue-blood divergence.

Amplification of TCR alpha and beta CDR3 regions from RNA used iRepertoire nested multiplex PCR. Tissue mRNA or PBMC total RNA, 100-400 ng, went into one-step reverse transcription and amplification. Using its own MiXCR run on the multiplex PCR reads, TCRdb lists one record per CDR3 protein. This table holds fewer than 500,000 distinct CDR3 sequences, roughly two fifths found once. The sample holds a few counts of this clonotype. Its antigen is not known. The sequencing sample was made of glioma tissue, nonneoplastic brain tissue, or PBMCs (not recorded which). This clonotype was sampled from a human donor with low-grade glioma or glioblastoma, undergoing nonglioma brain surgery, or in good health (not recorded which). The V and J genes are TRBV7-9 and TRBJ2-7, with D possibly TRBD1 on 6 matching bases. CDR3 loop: CASSPTGRPSSYEQYF. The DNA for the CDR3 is TGTGCCAGCAGCCCGACAGGACGGCCGAGCTCCTACGAGCAGTACTTC. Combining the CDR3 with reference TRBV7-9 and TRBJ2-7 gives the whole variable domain DTGVSQNPRHKITKRGQNVTFRCDPISEHNRLYWYRQTLGQGPEFLTYFQNEAQLEKSRLLSDRFSAERPKGSFSTLEIQRTEQGDSAMYLCASSPTGRPSSYEQYFGPGTRLTVT.